These 13 T cell receptor beta chains were all obtained from the same sample, sequenced in a study of long-term antiretroviral therapy in people with HIV. The immunoSEQ assay was v3.0, run at survey level. Profiling relied on immunoSEQ multiplex PCR, and the TCRdb table lists in-frame clones only, not all of them. Of 25,000 to 35,000 clones listed, just under 90% are singletons. The sequences come from unsorted PBMCs, collected 3.2 years before starting antiretroviral therapy. The receptors stem from a man aged 45 to 65 with HIV.

The chain employs TRBV29-1 and TRBJ2-2; the match to TRBD1 covers 7 bases. In germline, CDR1 is SQVTM, CDR2 ANQGSEA. V shed 7 bases, J shed 5 bases, and the junction held 10 bases outside the gene matches. There are 14 residues in the CDR3. This CDR3 is CSARPGTDTGELFF. The CDR3 DNA is TGCAGCGCGAGGCCCGGGACAGATACCGGGGAGCTGTTTTTT.

The chain uses TRBV5-6 and TRBJ2-5; the D is unclear. CDR1 and CDR2 (germline): SGHDT, YYEEEE. The ends were cut back, 0 bases at V and 1 base at J, with 4 bases in the middle. The length of the CDR3 is 13 residues. For the CDR3, the DNA is TGTGCCAGCAGCTTGGGTCCCCAAGAGACCCAGTACTTC. Encoded protein: CASSLGPQETQYF. Full variable domain (rest looked up from reference TRBV5-6 and TRBJ2-5): DAGVTQSPTHLIKTRGQQVTLRCSPKSGHDTVSWYQQALGQGPQFIFQYYEEEERQRGNFPDRFSGHQFPNYSSELNVNALLLGDSALYLCASSLGPQETQYFGPGTRLLVL.

In this sample, this clone turned up a few times. The gene calls are TRBV2 and TRBJ2-2; the D gene is possibly TRBD1 (5 bases). V lost 3 bases and J lost 0, with 8 bases in between. The germline V gene encodes CDR1 SNHLY and CDR2 FYNNEI. CDR3 length: 15 residues. The CDR3 coding sequence is TGTGCCAGCAGTGACAGGGTATCGAACACCGGGGAGCTGTTTTTT. This gives the protein CASSDRVSNTGELFF. The whole variable domain, remainder taken from reference TRBV2 and TRBJ2-2, is EPEVTQTPSHQVTQMGQEVILRCVPISNHLYFYWYRQILGQKVEFLVSFYNNEISEKSEIFDDQFSVERPDGSNFTLKIRSTKLEDSAMYFCASSDRVSNTGELFFGEGSRLTVL.

The chain recombines TRBV29-1 with TRBJ2-1; 10 nucleotides line up with TRBD2. The V gene's germline CDR1 is SQVTM and CDR2 ANQGSEA. V was clipped by 5 bases and J by 3 bases; unmatched bases: 7. The CDR3 has 15 residues. CDR3 DNA: TGCAGCGTTAAAGCGGGGGGGGAATTCTACAATGAGCAGTTCTTC. Translation: CSVKAGGEFYNEQFF.

This clone has more than one count but fewer than ten. The J gene is TRBJ2-7, the V gene TRBV5-1; a weak D match, TRBD2 (6 bases). The germline V gene has CDR1 SGHRS and CDR2 YFSETQ. Between the trimmed V and J ends, which lost 0 bases and 0 bases, there was a span of 16 bases. This CDR3 is 17 amino acids long. The CDR3 loop reads CASSLGAGTYNSYEQYF. The CDR3, as DNA: TGCGCCAGCAGCTTGGGGGCGGGGACCTATAACTCCTACGAGCAGTACTTC.

This chain links TRBV5-6 with TRBJ1-4; no clear D gene. Germline assignment: CDR1 SGHDT and CDR2 YYEEEE. There are 14 residues in the CDR3. V lost 4 bases, J lost 5 bases, and 12 bases lay in between. CDR3 DNA sequence: TGTGCCAGCAGCCCGACCGAACGGAATGAAAAACTGTTTTTT. It codes for CASSPTERNEKLFF.

This sequence joins TRBV12-5 and TRBJ2-3; the match to TRBD1 covers 8 bases. The CDR3 is 16 amino acids. Germline lookup yields CDR1 LGHNT and CDR2 FRNRAP. With 2 bases clipped from V and 5 bases from J, the junction kept 9 bases outside the gene matches. The DNA of the CDR3 is TGTGCTAGTGGTTTGCTGATCGACAGGGGAGGAGATACGCAGTATTTT. This translates into CASGLLIDRGGDTQYF.

This CDR3 is CSAMGDGEAFF. As DNA, the CDR3 is TGCAGTGCTATGGGGGACGGTGAAGCTTTCTTT. V and J are TRBV20-1 and TRBJ1-1; D possibly corresponds to TRBD1 (5 bases). V was cut by 4 bases and J by 7 bases, with 10 bases left in between. CDR1 DFQATT and CDR2 SNEGSKA come from the germline V gene (reference sequence). This CDR3 spans 11 amino acids.

The rearrangement links TRBV5-1 to TRBJ2-2, with 9 bases fitting TRBD2. From germline, CDR1 is SGHRS and CDR2 YFSETQ. J lost 5 bases, V lost 0 bases, and 5 bases had no gene match. The CDR3 length is 16 residues. In DNA, the CDR3 is TGCGCCAGCAGCTTGGATCGGCTAGCGGGGACCGGGGAGCTGTTTTTT. Translation: CASSLDRLAGTGELFF.

V is TRBV9 and J is TRBJ1-4; weak D call: TRBD1 (6 bases). CDR1 is SGDLS and CDR2 is YYNGEE in the germline V gene. This CDR3 region has 16 residues. The germline V and J ends were trimmed by 4 bases and 5 bases, with 18 bases remaining between them. CDR3 DNA: TGTGCCAGCAGCCTCTCGTCGGACAGACAGAATGAAAAACTGTTTTTT. This encodes CASSLSSDRQNEKLFF.

This clone was observed a single time. The chain combines TRBV19 with TRBJ1-5; 7 nucleotides line up with TRBD1. This CDR3 spans 21 amino acids. CDR1 and CDR2 from the germline V gene are LNHDA and SQIVND (reference sequence). V was pared by 2 bases and J by 2 bases, with 21 bases of the junction left unmatched. DNA for the CDR3: TGTGCCAGTAGTATATGGGGTTTGACAGGGAAAATTAATCGCGGCAATCAGCCCCAGCATTTT. It encodes CASSIWGLTGKINRGNQPQHF.

The rearrangement joins TRBV28 to TRBJ1-4; D may be TRBD1 (6 bases). In germline, CDR1 is MDHEN, CDR2 SYDVKM. V lost 8 bases to trimming and J lost 7 bases, with 17 bases between them. The CDR3 totals 14 residues. The CDR3 bases are TGTGCCAGCTTAGACGGGGGGCGAGGTGAAAAACTGTTTTTT. Its protein is CASLDGGRGEKLFF.

V is TRBV18 and J is TRBJ1-3; possibly TRBD1 for D (5 bases). Trimming left V 0 bases short and J 3 bases short, with 12 bases between. This CDR3 is 16 amino acids long. Germline-derived CDR1 and CDR2 are KGHSH and LQKENI. CDR3 sequence (DNA): TGTGCCAGCTCACCACCAAGCGGGGGTGATGGAAACACCATATATTTT. It yields the protein CASSPPSGGDGNTIYF.